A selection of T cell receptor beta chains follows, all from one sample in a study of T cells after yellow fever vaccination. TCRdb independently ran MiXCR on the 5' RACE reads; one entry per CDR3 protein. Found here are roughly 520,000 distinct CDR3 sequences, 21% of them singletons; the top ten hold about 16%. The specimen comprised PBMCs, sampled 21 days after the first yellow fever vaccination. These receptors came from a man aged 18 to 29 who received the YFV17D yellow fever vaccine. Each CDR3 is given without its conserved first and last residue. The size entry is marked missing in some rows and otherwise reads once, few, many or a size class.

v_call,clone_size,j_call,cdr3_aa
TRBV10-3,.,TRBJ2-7,AIRNREAYEQY
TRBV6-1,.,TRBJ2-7,ASSESPPVEQY
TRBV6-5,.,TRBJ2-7,ASSYGGRSSYEQY
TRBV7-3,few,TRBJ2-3,ASSGGLAGTDTQY
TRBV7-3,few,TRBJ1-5,ASSLGLGEPQH
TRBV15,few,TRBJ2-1,ATSRVENEQF
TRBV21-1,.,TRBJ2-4,ASSKATGVNIQY
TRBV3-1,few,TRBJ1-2,ASSPGGQVTYGYT
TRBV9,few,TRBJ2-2,ASSPRTGENTGELF
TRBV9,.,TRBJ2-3,ASSVLSHTTDTQY
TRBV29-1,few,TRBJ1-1,SVEVTGNTEAF
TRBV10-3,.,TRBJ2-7,AISESREGMYEQY
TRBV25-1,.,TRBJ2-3,ASTSSGGPSVTDTQY
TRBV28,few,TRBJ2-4,ASSPGTRAKNIQY
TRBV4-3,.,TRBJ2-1,ASSQENGGLYNEQF
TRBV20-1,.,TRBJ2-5,SARGGGLETQY
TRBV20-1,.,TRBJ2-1,SARDLRGAAVNEQF
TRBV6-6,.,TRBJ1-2,ASSGFQNYGYT
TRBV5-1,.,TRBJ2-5,ASSFFTGTEGETQY
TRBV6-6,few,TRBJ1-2,AYRGVDGYT
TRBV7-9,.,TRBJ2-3,ASSKKTSTDTQY
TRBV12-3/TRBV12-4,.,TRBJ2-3,ASSQTGASTDTQY
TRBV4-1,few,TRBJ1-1,ASRATGTGTEAF
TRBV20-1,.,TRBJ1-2,SARESGSLWGYT
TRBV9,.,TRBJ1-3,ASSPMAGGNTIY
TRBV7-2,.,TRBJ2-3,ASSLMPSGGHTDTQY
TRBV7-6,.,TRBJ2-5,ASSSPVYQGKETQY
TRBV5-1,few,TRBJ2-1,ASSLGTSSNEQF
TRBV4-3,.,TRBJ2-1,ASSQVGDRSNEQF
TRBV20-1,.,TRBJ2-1,SARDPGIVVNEQF
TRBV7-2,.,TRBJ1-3,ASSLAYSLSGNTIY
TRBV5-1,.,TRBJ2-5,ASSGGAGTRGETQY
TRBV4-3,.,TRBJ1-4,ASSQSPVNNEKLF
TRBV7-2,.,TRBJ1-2,ASSFPYNNYGYT
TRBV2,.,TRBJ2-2,ASRKETRELF
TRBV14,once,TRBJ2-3,ASSRDRGLEQY
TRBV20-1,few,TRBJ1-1,SARGHTEAF
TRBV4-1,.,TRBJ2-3,ASSPITGKVPADTQY
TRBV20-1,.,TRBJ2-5,SAANRGLEETQY
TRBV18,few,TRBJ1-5,ASSTRDNQPQH
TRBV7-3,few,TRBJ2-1,ASSLFPSQYEQF
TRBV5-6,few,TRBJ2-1,ASSLVTTDNEQF
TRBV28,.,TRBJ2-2,ASSSRDYYTGELF
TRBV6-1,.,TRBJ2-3,ASSDGDVWRGYSSSTDTQY
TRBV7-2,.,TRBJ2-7,ASSLVSQDSYEQY
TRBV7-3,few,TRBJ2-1,ASSTQGGGVHEQF
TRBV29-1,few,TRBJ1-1,SVNRMNTEAF
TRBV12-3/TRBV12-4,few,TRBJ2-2,ASSLSVRPQDGELF
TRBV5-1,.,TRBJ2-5,ASSLAPGTSGLRSQY
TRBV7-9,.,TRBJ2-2,ASSRPAATGELF
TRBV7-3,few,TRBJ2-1,ASSTPIAGTDNEQF
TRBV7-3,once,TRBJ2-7,ASSETGGGEQY
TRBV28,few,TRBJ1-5,ASNPTLQPQH
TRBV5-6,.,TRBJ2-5,ASVVTRSKETQY
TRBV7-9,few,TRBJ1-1,ASSAGPTEAF
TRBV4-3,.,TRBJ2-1,ASSRGMKQF
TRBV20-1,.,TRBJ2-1,SAATSGGPAF
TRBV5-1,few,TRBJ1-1,ASSIGQRNTEAF
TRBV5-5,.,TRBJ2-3,ASSFWTGISEY
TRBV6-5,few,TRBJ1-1,ASSYSIQQITEAF